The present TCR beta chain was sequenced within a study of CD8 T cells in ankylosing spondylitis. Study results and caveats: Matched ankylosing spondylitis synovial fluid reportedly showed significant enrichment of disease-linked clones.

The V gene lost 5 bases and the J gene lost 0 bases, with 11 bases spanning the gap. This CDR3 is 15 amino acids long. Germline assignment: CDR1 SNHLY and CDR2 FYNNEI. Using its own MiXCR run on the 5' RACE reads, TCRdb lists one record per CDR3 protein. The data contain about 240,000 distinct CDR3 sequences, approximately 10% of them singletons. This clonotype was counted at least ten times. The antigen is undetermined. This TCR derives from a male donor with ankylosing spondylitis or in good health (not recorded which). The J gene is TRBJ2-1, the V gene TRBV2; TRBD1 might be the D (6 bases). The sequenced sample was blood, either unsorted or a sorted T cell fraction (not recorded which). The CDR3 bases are TGTGCCAGCAGTCCTGACAGGAACTCCTACAATGAGCAGTTCTTC. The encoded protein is CASSPDRNSYNEQFF.